These 27 T cell receptor beta chains originate from one sample sequenced in a study of cytomegalovirus exposure and HLA in healthy donors (dated by TCRdb to between 2016 and 2019). Libraries were built with the immunoSEQ multiplex PCR assay. A mixture of 60 forward primers for TCR Vbeta segments and 13 reverse primers for TCR Jbeta segments was used in the multiplex PCR. The immuneACCESS repertoire file appears here via TCRdb, limited to in-frame rearrangements. These files lack a portion of the clones; in checked studies, under half of the deficit traces to unresolved V genes, and the cause of the others is not known. The sample includes some 130,000 clones, with over 70% observed a single time. The ten most abundant clones make up approximately 2.1% of the sample. The sample was PBMCs. The receptors stem from a man under 40 in good health and CMV-seronegative.

The rearrangement uses TRBV6-1 and TRBJ2-2; maybe TRBD1 (6 bases). Trimming shortened V by 7 bases and J by 5 bases, and 17 bases separated the two germline ends. Germline loops: CDR1 MNHNS, CDR2 SASEGT. This CDR3 is 15 amino acids long. The DNA of the CDR3 is TGTGCCAGCATGATAGATACAGGGTTAACCGGGGAGCTGTTTTTT. It translates to CASMIDTGLTGELFF.

V and J are TRBV5-1 and TRBJ1-1; 9 bases are a match to TRBD1. The CDR3 is 16 residues long. After removal of 4 bases from V and 1 base from J, the junction contained 8 bases not matched to a gene. CDR1 is SGHRS, CDR2 YFSETQ, per germline. The DNA of the CDR3 is TGCGCCAGCAGCCCTATACAGGGGGCGTCGAACACTGAAGCTTTCTTT. It is translated as CASSPIQGASNTEAFF. Supplemented by reference TRBV5-1 and TRBJ1-1, the full variable domain reads KAGVTQTPRYLIKTRGQQVTLSCSPISGHRSVSWYQQTPGQGLQFLFEYFSETQRNKGNFPGRFSGRQFSNSRSEMNVSTLELGDSALYLCASSPIQGASNTEAFFGQGTRLTVV.

In regard to this clone: One end of the junction does not line up with germline, which may come from a read error. The chain recombines TRBV7-2 with TRBJ2-3, with 9 nucleotides matching TRBD2. The V gene's germline CDR1 is SGHTA and CDR2 FQGNSA. This CDR3 contains 16 residues. In DNA, the CDR3 is TGTGCCAGCGGCTTCCTGGCGGGGGGGAGCGGAGATACGCAGTATTTT. Its protein is CASGFLAGGSGDTQYF.

Regarding this clone: A junction end diverges from the germline sequence, so it may reflect a read error. This chain joins TRBV5-1 and TRBJ2-7; 7 positions match TRBD1. The CDR3 runs 15 residues. Germline assignment: CDR1 SGHRS and CDR2 YFSETQ. DNA for the CDR3: TGCGCCAGCACCTTGCTTTCCACTACAGGGGAGGAGCAGTACTTC. Protein product: CASTLLSTTGEEQYF.

This rearrangement joins TRBV2 to TRBJ1-5; D gene unclear. Trimming pared 7 bases from V and 6 bases from J, leaving 16 bases between. The length of the CDR3 is 14 residues. Germline-derived CDR1 and CDR2 are SNHLY and FYNNEI. This chain's CDR3 is CASTEEAGIQPQHF. Written as DNA, the CDR3 is TGTGCCAGCACCGAGGAGGCAGGTATTCAGCCCCAGCATTTT.

The rearrangement links TRBV6-5 to TRBJ1-1; 9 positions agree with TRBD1. V lost 3 bases and J lost 6; bases outside the gene matches: 5. CDR3 length equals 14 residues. Germline CDR1 reads MNHEY; CDR2 reads SVGAGI. The CDR3 DNA follows: TGTGCCAGCAGTTATTGGGACAGGGAGGCTGAAGCTTTCTTT. Translation: CASSYWDREAEAFF.

In its sample, this clone was seen a few times. The V and J genes are TRBV19 and TRBJ1-1; TRBD1 matches 7 bases. The germline V gene encodes CDR1 LNHDA and CDR2 SQIVND (reference sequence). Germline trimming cut 6 bases from V and 5 bases from J; bases unmatched to any gene: 6. This CDR3 is built from 13 residues. The CDR3 nucleotides are TGTGCCAGTAGCCAGGGGGGCTGGACTGAAGCTTTCTTT. Residues: CASSQGGWTEAFF.

V usage is TRBV4-2 and J usage is TRBJ2-1; TRBD2 matches 7 bases. Germline trimming cut 0 bases from V and 10 bases from J; bases unmatched to any gene: 9. The CDR3 has 15 residues. From germline, CDR1 is LGHNA and CDR2 YNFKEQ. The CDR3 nucleotides are TGTGCCAGCAGCCAAGATATGGCGGGAGCAGGGGAGCAGTTCTTC. It translates to CASSQDMAGAGEQFF.

This clone was seen a handful of times. V usage is TRBV7-2 and J usage is TRBJ1-1, with D perhaps TRBD1 (5 bases). The germline CDR1 and CDR2 sequences are SGHTA and FQGNSA. The CDR3 extends over 15 amino acids. V lost 5 bases and J lost 4, with 17 bases in between. CDR3 DNA: TGTGCCAGCAGCGTAGGGGTACAGGCTGGCACTGAAGCTTTCTTT. Translating gives CASSVGVQAGTEAFF.

This clone was seen only a few times. The CDR3 nucleotides read TGTGCCAGCAGCCAAGGGACGGGGAGATACGAGCAGTACTTC. Translating gives CASSQGTGRYEQYF. The chain employs TRBV4-2 and TRBJ2-5; D is possibly TRBD2 (5 bases). The assigned J gene may be wrong: the sequence end matches TRBJ2-7 better. This CDR3 region has 14 residues. Germline V gene sequence: CDR1 LGHNA, CDR2 YNFKEQ.

The chain couples TRBV21-1 to TRBJ2-1; TRBD1 is taken as the D call from the table, unchecked against the DNA. TRBV21-1 corresponds to a pseudogene. The CDR3 contains 13 residues. The CDR3 DNA reads as TGTGCCAGCAGCGTCTCCAGTAACAATGAGCAGTTCTTC. Translated, it gives CASSVSSNNEQFF.

The chain recombines TRBV6-6 with TRBJ2-2, with 10 bases fitting TRBD1. J lost 7 bases, V lost 6 bases, and 11 bases had no gene match. The CDR3 is 16 amino acids. The germline V gene has CDR1 MNHNY and CDR2 SVGAGI (reference sequence). DNA for the CDR3: TGTGCCAGCAGCCTGGACAGGGGGTTAGAGGGCGGGGAGCTGTTTTTT. This sequence encodes CASSLDRGLEGGELFF.

The gene calls are TRBV25-1 and TRBJ1-2; D unclear. The CDR3 sequence is 12 residues long. V was cut by 2 bases and J by 5 bases, with 6 bases left in between. Germline-derived CDR1 and CDR2 are MGHDK and SYGVNS. The CDR3 reads CASSEGEYGYTF. CDR3 DNA sequence: TGTGCCAGCAGTGAAGGGGAGTATGGCTACACCTTC.

J is TRBJ1-1 and V is TRBV30; D unresolved. This CDR3 region has 15 residues. V lost 1 base and J 1 base, leaving 13 bases between the germline ends. The V gene's germline CDR1 is GTSNPN and CDR2 SVGIG (reference sequence). This chain's CDR3 is CAWSAGISWNTEAFF. The CDR3 nucleotides read TGTGCCTGGAGTGCCGGGATATCTTGGAACACTGAAGCTTTCTTT.

The rearrangement links TRBV27 to TRBJ1-1, with D possibly matching TRBD1 (6 bases). With 2 bases removed from V and 11 bases from J, the gap between germline ends came to 18 bases. The CDR3 is 14 amino acids. Germline CDR1 and CDR2: MNHEY and SMNVEV (reference sequence). The CDR3 spells CASSLGAAGAFAFF. CDR3 DNA sequence: TGTGCCAGCAGTTTAGGGGCAGCAGGGGCATTCGCTTTCTTT.

The chain has TRBV6-6 and TRBJ1-3, with D perhaps matching TRBD1 (5 bases). The V end was cut by 2 bases, the J end by 3 bases, with 11 bases between. CDR3 length: 15 residues. Germline lookup yields CDR1 MNHNY and CDR2 SVGAGI (reference sequence). The CDR3 is CASSYAGLGGNTIYF. The CDR3 DNA reads as TGTGCCAGCAGTTACGCGGGGCTCGGTGGAAACACCATATATTTT.

The chain employs TRBV10-3 and TRBJ2-4, with TRBD2 matching 7 bases. Trimming removed 6 bases from V and 7 bases from J; junction bases left unmatched: 9. Per the germline V gene, CDR1 is ENHRY and CDR2 is SYGVKD. There are 14 residues in the CDR3. CDR3 sequence: CAISNVGGRNIQYF. CDR3 nucleotides: TGTGCCATCAGCAACGTGGGAGGGAGGAACATTCAGTACTTC.

The rearrangement links TRBV27 to TRBJ1-1, with TRBD1 identical over 7 bases. The CDR3 covers 13 residues. Germline lookup yields CDR1 MNHEY and CDR2 SMNVEV (reference sequence). Unmatched junction bases numbered 7, after V lost 3 bases and J lost 9 bases. The CDR3 DNA reads TGTGCCAGCAGTTTCAATCAGGGGGAGAAAGCTTTCTTT. Translated: CASSFNQGEKAFF.

J is TRBJ2-7 and V is TRBV27; 7 bases map to TRBD1. CDR1 and CDR2 (germline): MNHEY, SMNVEV (reference sequence). The CDR3 consists of 14 residues. V lost 6 bases, J lost 1 base, and 6 bases stayed unmatched. CDR3 DNA: TGTGCCAGCAGGAGACAGGGTGATTCCTACGAGCAGTACTTC. Translation gives CASRRQGDSYEQYF.

The V gene is TRBV30, the J gene TRBJ2-1, with 10 bases that match TRBD2. The CDR3 loop spans 15 amino acids. Unmatched junction bases numbered 3, after V lost 0 bases and J lost 4 bases. Germline-derived CDR1 and CDR2 are GTSNPN and SVGIG (reference sequence). This CDR3 reads CAWSVTLAGYNEQFF. CDR3 DNA: TGTGCCTGGAGTGTAACACTAGCGGGATACAATGAGCAGTTCTTC.

CDR3 amino acids: CASSPALAGVTGELFF. The CDR3 DNA reads TGTGCCAGCAGCCCGGCACTAGCGGGAGTCACCGGGGAGCTGTTTTTT. This chain uses TRBV5-6 with TRBJ2-2; 11 bases match TRBD2. V shed 4 bases and J 4 bases; nucleotides not matched to a gene: 6. Germline assignment: CDR1 SGHDT and CDR2 YYEEEE. This CDR3 region has 16 residues. The full variable domain, with the rest looked up from reference TRBV5-6 and TRBJ2-2, is DAGVTQSPTHLIKTRGQQVTLRCSPKSGHDTVSWYQQALGQGPQFIFQYYEEEERQRGNFPDRFSGHQFPNYSSELNVNALLLGDSALYLCASSPALAGVTGELFFGEGSRLTVL.

V usage is TRBV6-5 and J usage is TRBJ2-5; a possible D gene is TRBD2 (5 bases). V shed 5 bases and J shed 2 bases, with 12 bases lying between them. The germline V gene encodes CDR1 MNHEY and CDR2 SVGAGI. This CDR3 region has 14 residues. Written as DNA, the CDR3 is TGTGCCAGCAGTATAACGGACTTTCAAGAGACCCAGTACTTC. Translating it yields CASSITDFQETQYF.

The rearrangement links TRBV19 to TRBJ2-3; TRBD2 aligns across 7 bases. V lost 3 bases to trimming and J lost 4 bases; unmatched junction nucleotides: 4. The CDR3 loop spans 14 amino acids. Per germline, CDR1 LNHDA and CDR2 SQIVND (reference sequence). In DNA form, the CDR3 reads TGTGCCAGTAGTATCAGCGGGATCCCAGATACGCAGTATTTT. Protein product: CASSISGIPDTQYF.

The CDR3 region has the DNA TGTGCCAGCAGCTTAGGGGCAGGGGCTACCTACGAGCAGTACTTC. This codes for CASSLGAGATYEQYF. The chain has TRBV11-3 and TRBJ2-7, with a weak D call TRBD1 (6 bases). The V and J ends lost 1 base and 2 bases respectively, with 12 bases between them. CDR1 is SGHNT and CDR2 is YENEEA in the germline V gene. The CDR3 is 15 amino acids.

This clone was observed once. This rearrangement joins TRBV7-9 to TRBJ2-6; possible D gene TRBD1, 6 bases. The V gene lost 5 bases and the J gene lost 4 bases, with 12 bases spanning the gap. CDR3 size: 15 residues. Germline lookup yields CDR1 SEHNR and CDR2 FQNEAQ (reference sequence). The CDR3 loop reads CASSHTGTGANVLTF. In DNA form, the CDR3 reads TGTGCCAGCAGCCATACAGGGACCGGGGCCAACGTCCTGACTTTC.

The chain joins TRBV5-1 to TRBJ2-5, with 10 bases identical to TRBD2. This CDR3 is 13 amino acids long. Germline-derived CDR1 and CDR2 are SGHRS and YFSETQ. J lost 4 bases, V lost 9 bases, and 6 bases had no gene match. The CDR3 protein is CAIPGLALETQYF. CDR3 bases: TGCGCCATTCCGGGACTAGCGCTAGAGACCCAGTACTTC.

The chain employs TRBV9 and TRBJ2-7; 9 bases align to TRBD2. Germline loops: CDR1 SGDLS, CDR2 YYNGEE. The CDR3 runs to 15 residues. V trimming: 2 bases; J trimming: 7 bases; junction bases outside the gene matches: 10. For the CDR3, the DNA is TGTGCCAGCAGCGTCCAAGCGGGAGGCCCAGGGGAGCAGTACTTC. Its protein product is CASSVQAGGPGEQYF.